This TCR beta chain was obtained from a study of blood T cells in healthy people across ages. Study-wide results and limits: Per-million-T-cell TCR beta diversity fell roughly linearly with age. The authors considered diversity estimates from one million T cells to be underestimates. Because donor CMV status was unknown, expanded clonotype changes were possibly confounded.

Germline assignment: CDR1 MNHEY and CDR2 SMNVEV (reference sequence). This CDR3 is 17 amino acids long. V trimming: 3 bases; J trimming: 8 bases; junction bases outside the gene matches: 14. Concerning this clonotype: Antigen unknown.

With a J-beta primer mix and a sample-barcoded 5' primer, a second PCR ran about 7 to 12 cycles. Every cDNA was tagged by a template-switch adaptor with 12 random nucleotides. TCRdb reprocessed the 5' RACE reads with MiXCR, giving one entry per CDR3 protein. The profile shows about 640,000 distinct CDR3 sequences, about 53% of them singletons. The clonotype originates from a man aged 60-69 years in good health. The source material was blood. The chain recombines TRBV27 with TRBJ2-1; TRBD1 matches 9 bases. The CDR3 protein is CASSFGTGPSTIDEQFF. The DNA of the CDR3 is TGTGCCAGCAGTTTTGGGACAGGGCCCTCCACAATCGATGAGCAGTTCTTC.